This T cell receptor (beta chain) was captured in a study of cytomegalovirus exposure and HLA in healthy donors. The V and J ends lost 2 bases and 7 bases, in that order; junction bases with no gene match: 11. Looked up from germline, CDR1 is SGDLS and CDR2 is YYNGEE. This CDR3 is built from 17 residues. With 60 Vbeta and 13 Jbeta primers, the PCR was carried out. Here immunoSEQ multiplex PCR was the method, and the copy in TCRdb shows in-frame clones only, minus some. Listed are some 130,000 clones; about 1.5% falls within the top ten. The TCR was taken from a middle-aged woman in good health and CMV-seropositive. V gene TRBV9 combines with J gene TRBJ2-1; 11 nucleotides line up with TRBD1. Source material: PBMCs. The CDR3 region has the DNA TGTGCCAGCAGCGTCGACCCTGGACAGGGGGCGCTTAATGAGCAGTTCTTC. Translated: CASSVDPGQGALNEQFF. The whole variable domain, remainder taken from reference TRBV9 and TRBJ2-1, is DSGVTQTPKHLITATGQRVTLRCSPRSGDLSVYWYQQSLDQGLQFLIQYYNGEERAKGNILERFSAQQFPDLHSELNLSSLELGDSALYFCASSVDPGQGALNEQFFGPGTRLTVL.